This TCR beta chain was sequenced for a study of blood T cell repertoires in COVID-19. How the authors handled the data: Estimated nucleated cell counts came from reference gene primer amplification. Clones were sequenced by immunoSEQ multiplex PCR, and TCRdb holds only the in-frame ones, with some missing. Clonal size and the V and J genes are those of that table, whereas D and trimming came from the DNA. The profile shows approximately 290,000 clones, roughly 90% of them singletons. One Seattle source followed patients from active infection through their disease course. The CDR3 consists of 12 residues. CDR1 SNHLY and CDR2 FYNNEI come from the germline V gene. The V end was cut by 4 bases, the J end by 7 bases, with 10 bases between.

The sequence was obtained from a woman under 40 with COVID-19, enrolled during active disease. The sequencing input was peripheral blood. The chain combines TRBV2 with TRBJ1-2; unclear D gene. The CDR3 DNA reads TGTGCCAGCAGTGTTGAGTTCTCTGGCTACACCTTC. Translation: CASSVEFSGYTF. The full variable domain, its missing parts supplied by reference TRBV2 and TRBJ1-2, is EPEVTQTPSHQVTQMGQEVILRCVPISNHLYFYWYRQILGQKVEFLVSFYNNEISEKSEIFDDQFSVERPDGSNFTLKIRSTKLEDSAMYFCASSVEFSGYTFGSGTRLTVV.